Listed here are 10 T cell receptor beta chains from one sample, sequenced in a study of T cell responses to AZD1222 COVID-19 vaccine. Only in-frame clones appear in the TCRdb table, and some are missing; sequencing was by immunoSEQ multiplex PCR. The repertoire consists of about 66,000 clones, with 79% occurring once and the leading ten covering about a quarter. Sequenced material: peripheral blood, taken on day 0 of MenACWY control vaccination. Receptor source: an adult in good health.

The chain has TRBV3-1 (or the pseudogene TRBV3-2) and TRBJ2-7; D is ambiguous. There are 13 residues in the CDR3. V was pared by 4 bases and J by 6 bases, with 13 bases between. Per germline, CDR1 LGHDT and CDR2 YNNKEL (reference sequence). Here the CDR3 reads CASSRAQGSEQYF. CDR3 nucleotides: TGTGCCAGCAGCCGCGCCCAAGGATCCGAGCAGTACTTC.

This clone was seen a single time. The chain is built from TRBV28 and TRBJ2-2; no firm D call. V was pared by 5 bases and J by 4 bases, with 14 bases between. This CDR3 region has 15 residues. Germline V gene data show CDR1 as MDHEN and CDR2 as SYDVKM. The CDR3 coding sequence is TGTGCCAGCAGTCTTCTCACAACTGGCACCGGGGAGCTGTTTTTT. It codes for CASSLLTTGTGELFF.

The V call is TRBV10-3, the J call TRBJ2-3; maybe TRBD2 (6 bases). In germline, CDR1 is ENHRY, CDR2 SYGVKD. With 2 bases removed from V and 4 bases from J, the gap between germline ends came to 7 bases. This CDR3 spans 13 amino acids. This CDR3 is CAISEGGPDTQYF. CDR3 coding DNA: TGTGCCATCAGTGAGGGAGGGCCAGATACGCAGTATTTT.

This chain uses TRBV2 with TRBJ1-2; D remains ambiguous. This CDR3 is 15 amino acids long. Germline V gene lookup returns CDR1 SNHLY and CDR2 FYNNEI. Trimming removed 6 bases at V and 0 bases at J, with 14 bases between. The CDR3 DNA follows: TGTGCCAGCAGGAGGGCGGACTTTACTAACTATGGCTACACCTTC. This translates into CASRRADFTNYGYTF. Full variable domain (rest looked up from reference TRBV2 and TRBJ1-2): EPEVTQTPSHQVTQMGQEVILRCVPISNHLYFYWYRQILGQKVEFLVSFYNNEISEKSEIFDDQFSVERPDGSNFTLKIRSTKLEDSAMYFCASRRADFTNYGYTFGSGTRLTVV.

This clone appeared a few times. V usage is TRBV3-1 (or the pseudogene TRBV3-2) and J usage is TRBJ1-1; D may be TRBD1 (6 bases). The CDR3 has 16 amino acids. V was clipped by 4 bases and J by 4 bases, with 19 bases between them. Germline CDR1 reads LGHDT; CDR2 reads YNNKEL (reference sequence). CDR3 coding DNA: TGTGCCAGCAGCCCTCGAACGGGGGGGCTTAGCACTGAAGCTTTCTTT. This sequence encodes CASSPRTGGLSTEAFF.

This clone turned up a few times. The rearrangement joins TRBV3-1 (or the pseudogene TRBV3-2) to TRBJ1-2; D is unresolved. CDR1 LGHDT and CDR2 YNNKEL come from the germline V gene (reference sequence). V lost 1 base and J 4 bases, leaving 10 bases between the germline ends. This CDR3 is built from 14 residues. CDR3 nucleotides: TGTGCCAGCAGCCAAGGCATAGGACGCTATGGCTACACCTTC. Translated: CASSQGIGRYGYTF.

The rearrangement joins TRBV27 to TRBJ2-1; D is perhaps TRBD1 (5 bases). The germline V gene encodes CDR1 MNHEY and CDR2 SMNVEV (reference sequence). V was cut by 4 bases and J by 1 base, with 14 bases left in between. The CDR3 loop spans 16 amino acids. Here the CDR3 reads CASSSAGFGSYNEQFF. Written as DNA, the CDR3 is TGTGCCAGCAGTTCCGCAGGGTTTGGTTCCTACAATGAGCAGTTCTTC.

The chain uses TRBV28 and TRBJ2-7; 8 nucleotides agree with TRBD1. After removal of 5 bases from V and 7 bases from J, the junction contained 13 bases not matched to a gene. The V gene's germline CDR1 is MDHEN and CDR2 SYDVKM. This CDR3 contains 15 residues. The CDR3 bases are TGTGCCAGCAGTCCGCCAGGGGGCCCCATGGGTGAGCAGTACTTC. Translated: CASSPPGGPMGEQYF.

The gene calls are TRBV28 and TRBJ1-1, with 8 nucleotides matching TRBD1. Germline CDR1 and CDR2: MDHEN and SYDVKM. The CDR3 covers 16 residues. The trim removed 3 bases at V and 1 base at J, leaving 7 bases unmatched. Written as DNA, the CDR3 is TGTGCCAGCAGTTTGGTTCCAGGGGGCAGGAACACTGAAGCTTTCTTT. The encoded protein is CASSLVPGGRNTEAFF.

V gene TRBV9 combines with J gene TRBJ2-3, with 8 nucleotides matching TRBD2. The germline V gene encodes CDR1 SGDLS and CDR2 YYNGEE. The CDR3 has 16 residues. After removal of 0 bases from V and 3 bases from J, the junction contained 6 bases not matched to a gene. The CDR3 reads CASSVDGGAGTDTQYF. The CDR3 coding sequence is TGTGCCAGCAGCGTAGACGGGGGGGCTGGTACAGATACGCAGTATTTT.